One T cell receptor (beta chain) is described in this entry. Its antigen remains unidentified. Sample time point: baseline, week 1 (first vaccination visit). Treatment defined: pre-vaccination baseline after standard-of-care therapy. The data originate from a study of a mutant IDH1 vaccine in newly diagnosed glioma. General observations from the study: With respect to changes in top peripheral T cell clonotypes, pseudoprogression seemed unrelated.

Generated by immunoSEQ multiplex PCR, the TCRdb table keeps only in-frame clones and is missing some. The sample carries around 100,000 clones, roughly 87% recorded once. Sample: PBMCs, taken from a glioma patient treated with radiotherapy, temozolomide or both. The source is a man aged 40-50 years with glioma. Some clones in this sample may be carry-over from other donors' samples.

The CDR3 DNA reads as TGCAGCGCTGGGTTGACGGCGGGCACAGATACGCAGTATTTT. Translating gives CSAGLTAGTDTQYF. V usage is TRBV29-1 and J usage is TRBJ2-3; D not resolved. In germline, CDR1 is SQVTM, CDR2 ANQGSEA. V shed 7 bases and J shed 1 base, with 15 bases lying between them. The CDR3 length is 14 residues.